Detailed here is one TCR beta chain. Germline V gene data show CDR1 as MNHEY and CDR2 as SMNVEV (reference sequence). With V trimmed by 6 bases and J by 3 bases, 5 bases remained unmatched. The CDR3 consists of 14 residues. Clones were sequenced by immunoSEQ multiplex PCR, and TCRdb holds only the in-frame ones, with some missing. The data hold 130,000 to 150,000 clones, with 91% observed a single time. These data belong to a study of control samples from healthy donors and cancer patients. This clonotype was obtained from a young man in good health. Material: blood. This chain connects TRBV27 to TRBJ2-1; TRBD1 matches at 7 bases. The DNA of the CDR3 is TGTGCCAGCAGCCGACAGGGTGTCTACAATGAGCAGTTCTTC. Protein sequence: CASSRQGVYNEQFF.